This TCR beta chain comes out of a study of cytomegalovirus exposure and HLA in healthy donors. Study outcomes and limitations: V- and J-gene trimming in TCR beta was tied to a missense DCLRE1C variant by an analysis performed later. Being productive about 87% or about 30% of the time was typical of most TCR beta V segments in an earlier analysis.

60 Vbeta and 13 Jbeta primers were used in PCR. Per the study methods: Some 10 million shared chains were among the about 80 million unique TCR beta chains that a later analysis counted. The table came from immunoSEQ multiplex PCR; TCRdb's copy has only in-frame clones and leaves some out. That table is the source of V, J and clone size, and D and trimming were worked out from the DNA. Of more than 80,000 clones listed, roughly 74% are singletons. The CDR3 is 15 amino acids. V was cut by 3 bases and J by 10 bases, with 16 bases left in between. Per germline, CDR1 KGHSH and CDR2 LQKENI. Details on this clone: Its specificity is not known.

This chain uses TRBV18 with TRBJ1-6, with D unresolved. This clonotype was sampled from a woman in her seventies in good health and CMV-seropositive. Sequenced input: PBMCs. CDR3 nucleotides: TGTGCCAGCTCACCGGGTAGATCGTTCAGGTCACCCCTCCACTTT. It is translated as CASSPGRSFRSPLHF.